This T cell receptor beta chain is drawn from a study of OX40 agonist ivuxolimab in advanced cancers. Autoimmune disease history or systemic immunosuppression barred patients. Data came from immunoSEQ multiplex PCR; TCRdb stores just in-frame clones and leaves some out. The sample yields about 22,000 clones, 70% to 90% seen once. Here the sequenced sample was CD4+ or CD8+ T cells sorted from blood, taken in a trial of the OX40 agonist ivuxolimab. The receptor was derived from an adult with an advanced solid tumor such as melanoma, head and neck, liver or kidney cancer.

The CDR3 nucleotides are TGTGCCAGTGATACAGGGGAAGAAGATGAAAAACTGTTTTTT. Translated, it gives CASDTGEEDEKLFF. This chain links TRBV2 with TRBJ1-4, with 7 bases fitting TRBD1. The CDR3 extends over 14 amino acids. Germline-derived CDR1 and CDR2 are SNHLY and FYNNEI. V dropped 9 bases and J dropped 6; count of bases not matched to a gene: 10.